The rows below give T cell receptor beta chains drawn from one sample of a study of cytomegalovirus exposure and HLA in healthy donors. Sequenced by immunoSEQ multiplex PCR; TCRdb stores in-frame clones only, minus some. The table shows 100,000 to 150,000 clones, with approximately 94% occurring only once. Sample: PBMCs. The receptors were sampled from a man between 18 and 29 years old in good health and CMV-seronegative. Both conserved end residues are part of each CDR3. Fields, in order: clone size, J gene, CDR3 length, D gene, V gene, CDR3 DNA, CDR3 protein. The D gene is left open where the match is weak. Only some rows state a clone size, as once, few, many or a class for expanded clones.

size: -; J: TRBJ1-5; length: 14; D: -; V: TRBV28; DNA: TGTGCCAGCAGCCCAGGGGTTCAACGACAGCCCCAGCATTTT; CDR3: CASSPGVQRQPQHF
size: -; J: TRBJ2-5; length: 16; D: TRBD2; V: TRBV11-3; DNA: TGTGCCAGCAGCTTAGCGGGGACTAGTTACGGAGAGACCCAGTACTTC; CDR3: CASSLAGTSYGETQYF
size: -; J: TRBJ2-7; length: 15; D: -; V: TRBV19; DNA: TGTGCCAGTAGTACCCCGTCAGCAGGTTTCCTCGAGCAGTACTTC; CDR3: CASSTPSAGFLEQYF
size: once; J: TRBJ2-2; length: 15; D: -; V: TRBV5-8; DNA: TGTGCCAGCAGCTGGCGGACTGGACGGACCGGGGAGCTGTTTTTT; CDR3: CASSWRTGRTGELFF
size: -; J: TRBJ2-3; length: 14; D: -; V: TRBV7-6; DNA: TGTGCCAGCAGTCCAAGCGGGCCCACAGATACGCAGTATTTT; CDR3: CASSPSGPTDTQYF
size: -; J: TRBJ2-2; length: 15; D: TRBD2; V: TRBV27; DNA: TGTGCCAGCAGCTCGGGACTAGAGAACACCGGGGAGCTGTTTTTT; CDR3: CASSSGLENTGELFF
size: once; J: TRBJ2-7; length: 17; D: TRBD1; V: TRBV4-3; DNA: TGCGCCAGCAGCCAAGATCGGCGCGGGACAGGGGTGCACGAGCAGTACTTC; CDR3: CASSQDRRGTGVHEQYF
size: once; J: TRBJ2-7; length: 12; D: -; V: TRBV7-2; DNA: TGTGCCAGCAGCTTTTCTGTGGCCGAGCAGTACTTC; CDR3: CASSFSVAEQYF
size: -; J: TRBJ2-7; length: 12; D: -; V: TRBV28; DNA: TGTGCCAGCAGTTCGGAGGGACGCCGGCAGTACTTC; CDR3: CASSSEGRRQYF
size: -; J: TRBJ1-2; length: 15; D: -; V: TRBV19; DNA: TGTGCCAGTAGTACAGGAGAGGGTTCGACATATGGCTACACCTTC; CDR3: CASSTGEGSTYGYTF
size: -; J: TRBJ2-3; length: 17; D: TRBD2; V: TRBV27; DNA: TGTGCCAGCAGTTTATTCCCCGCGGGAGGGCCCCCAGATACGCAGTATTTT; CDR3: CASSLFPAGGPPDTQYF
size: -; J: TRBJ1-4; length: 14; D: TRBD1; V: TRBV25-1; DNA: TGTGCCAGCAGTGAGGGACAGGGTAATGAAAAACTGTTTTTT; CDR3: CASSEGQGNEKLFF
size: -; J: TRBJ1-4; length: 17; D: -; V: TRBV5-1; DNA: TGCGCCAGCAGCCCCCAAAGGGGACAAGCAACTAATGAAAAACTGTTTTTT; CDR3: CASSPQRGQATNEKLFF
size: -; J: TRBJ2-3; length: 14; D: TRBD1; V: TRBV27; DNA: TGTGCCAGCAGTTTATTACAGGGGGCAGATACGCAGTATTTT; CDR3: CASSLLQGADTQYF
size: -; J: TRBJ2-7; length: 13; D: TRBD1; V: TRBV29-1; DNA: TGCAGCGTCGCGACAGGGAACTGGAACGAGCAGTACTTC; CDR3: CSVATGNWNEQYF
size: -; J: TRBJ2-3; length: 15; D: -; V: TRBV12-5; DNA: TGTGCTAGTGGTTTGAGGGGTGAGGGCACAGATACGCAGTATTTT; CDR3: CASGLRGEGTDTQYF
size: -; J: TRBJ1-5; length: 15; D: TRBD1; V: TRBV28; DNA: TGTGCCAGCAGTTATGAGCGGGCAGGGGGACCGCCCCAGCATTTT; CDR3: CASSYERAGGPPQHF
size: -; J: TRBJ1-1; length: 14; D: -; V: TRBV29-1; DNA: TGCAGCGTTGATACCCGTCAGGGGAACACTGAAGCTTTCTTT; CDR3: CSVDTRQGNTEAFF
size: -; J: TRBJ2-1; length: 16; D: TRBD1; V: TRBV7-6; DNA: TGTGCCAGCAGCTTAAGTCTTAGGGGGCCGGGAAATGAGCAGTTCTTC; CDR3: CASSLSLRGPGNEQFF
size: -; J: TRBJ1-5; length: 15; D: -; V: TRBV6-1; DNA: TGTGCCAGCAGTACCTACAGGGATGGCAATCAGCCCCAGCATTTT; CDR3: CASSTYRDGNQPQHF
size: -; J: TRBJ2-7; length: 16; D: TRBD2; V: TRBV5-1; DNA: TGCGCCAGCAGCCCCAAGAGCGGGAGGGCCCATTACGAGCAGTACTTC; CDR3: CASSPKSGRAHYEQYF
size: -; J: TRBJ2-7; length: 17; D: TRBD1; V: TRBV5-4; DNA: TGTGCCAGCAGCCCACGAGTAAGAAAGGACAGGTCCTACGAGCAGTACTTC; CDR3: CASSPRVRKDRSYEQYF
size: -; J: TRBJ2-7; length: 15; D: TRBD2; V: TRBV7-6; DNA: TGTGCCAGCGCGGGAACTAGCGGGAGTTTCCACGAGCAGTACTTC; CDR3: CASAGTSGSFHEQYF
size: -; J: TRBJ1-2; length: 13; D: -; V: TRBV4-3; DNA: TGCGCCAGCAGCCAAGTAGAAGGGAGTGGCTACACCTTC; CDR3: CASSQVEGSGYTF
size: -; J: TRBJ2-7; length: 16; D: TRBD1; V: TRBV11-2; DNA: TGTGCCAGCAGCGGGGACAGCCTTTTTAGCTCCTACGAGCAGTACTTC; CDR3: CASSGDSLFSSYEQYF
size: -; J: TRBJ1-2; length: 17; D: TRBD1; V: TRBV9; DNA: TGTGCCAGCAGCCCCTGGGACAGCTCAGTAGCTAACTATGGCTACACCTTC; CDR3: CASSPWDSSVANYGYTF
size: -; J: TRBJ2-1; length: 14; D: TRBD2; V: TRBV27; DNA: TGTGCCAGCAGTTTACCGGGGGGTTACAATGAGCAGTTCTTC; CDR3: CASSLPGGYNEQFF
size: -; J: TRBJ2-1; length: 14; D: TRBD2; V: TRBV5-4; DNA: TGTGCCAGCAGCTCTAGCGGGAGTTACAATGAGCAGTTCTTC; CDR3: CASSSSGSYNEQFF
size: -; J: TRBJ1-2; length: 14; D: -; V: TRBV6-6; DNA: TGTGCCAGCAGTCAACAGGGAATCGACTATGGCTACACCTTC; CDR3: CASSQQGIDYGYTF
size: -; J: TRBJ2-7; length: 15; D: -; V: TRBV6-5; DNA: -; CDR3: CASSTSGLASHEQYF
size: -; J: TRBJ1-4; length: 14; D: -; V: TRBV12-5; DNA: TGTGCTAGTGGTGCAGGACGGGGAGATGAAAAACTGTTTTTT; CDR3: CASGAGRGDEKLFF
size: -; J: TRBJ2-1; length: 18; D: TRBD2; V: TRBV4-3; DNA: TGCGCCAGCAGCCACGGGACGGACCGGACTAGCGGGGACAATGAGCAGTTCTTC; CDR3: CASSHGTDRTSGDNEQFF
size: -; J: TRBJ2-7; length: 12; D: -; V: TRBV7-2; DNA: TGTGCCAGCAGCTTAGTCCGCTACGAGCAGTACTTC; CDR3: CASSLVRYEQYF
size: -; J: TRBJ2-3; length: 17; D: -; V: TRBV28; DNA: TGTGCCAGCCCACCTCGCCCGGACAGCTTCCTCACAGATACGCAGTATTTT; CDR3: CASPPRPDSFLTDTQYF
size: -; J: TRBJ2-7; length: 13; D: TRBD1; V: TRBV19; DNA: TGTGCCAGTAGTGTCGGGACAGAATACGAGCAGTACTTC; CDR3: CASSVGTEYEQYF
size: -; J: TRBJ2-7; length: 15; D: TRBD2; V: TRBV28; DNA: TGTGCCAGCAGTTTGTCGGGACTAGCGGGCTACGAGCAGTACTTC; CDR3: CASSLSGLAGYEQYF
size: once; J: TRBJ2-7; length: 14; D: -; V: TRBV11-2; DNA: TGTGCCAGCAGCTTAGACGGAGGGGTCTACGAGCAGTACTTC; CDR3: CASSLDGGVYEQYF
size: once; J: TRBJ1-4; length: 16; D: TRBD1; V: TRBV11-2; DNA: TGTGCCAGCAGCTTTACAGGGGACTCAACTAATGAAAAACTGTTTTTT; CDR3: CASSFTGDSTNEKLFF
size: -; J: TRBJ1-1; length: 14; D: TRBD1; V: TRBV6-1; DNA: TGTGCCGCCAGCAGCAGGACAGGGGGGGATGAAGCTTTCTTT; CDR3: CAASSRTGGDEAFF
size: -; J: TRBJ2-4; length: 17; D: TRBD2; V: TRBV30; DNA: TGTGCCTGGAGTGTAGGTGGTTTTAGCGGGAGCGGGGACATTCAGTACTTC; CDR3: CAWSVGGFSGSGDIQYF
size: once; J: TRBJ1-4; length: 13; D: -; V: TRBV29-1; DNA: TGCAGCGTCGGTGACACGAGGGATGAAAAACTGTTTTTT; CDR3: CSVGDTRDEKLFF
size: -; J: TRBJ2-7; length: 14; D: TRBD2; V: TRBV27; DNA: TGTGCCAGCAGTCGGGGAGCGGGACTCTACGAGCAGTACTTC; CDR3: CASSRGAGLYEQYF
size: -; J: TRBJ1-2; length: 13; D: -; V: TRBV30; DNA: TGTGCCTGGAACTCCGGACAGAAGGACGGCTACACCTTC; CDR3: CAWNSGQKDGYTF
size: -; J: TRBJ2-1; length: 21; D: TRBD2; V: TRBV4-3; DNA: TGCGCCAGCAGCCCTACCTTTCCGGGACTAGCGGGAGGGCCGTCCTACAATGAGCAGTTCTTC; CDR3: CASSPTFPGLAGGPSYNEQFF
size: -; J: TRBJ2-1; length: 15; D: TRBD2; V: TRBV5-4; DNA: TGTGCCAGCAGGTCTAGCGGTACTTCTTACAATGAGCAGTTCTTC; CDR3: CASRSSGTSYNEQFF
size: -; J: TRBJ2-3; length: 12; D: -; V: TRBV5-6; DNA: TGTGCCAGCAGTAGGGGGACCGATACGCAGTATTTT; CDR3: CASSRGTDTQYF
size: -; J: TRBJ2-7; length: 15; D: TRBD1; V: TRBV11-2; DNA: TGTGCCAGCAGCTTAGGGACAGGGGATTTCTACGAGCAGTACTTC; CDR3: CASSLGTGDFYEQYF
size: -; J: TRBJ2-1; length: 12; D: -; V: TRBV5-8; DNA: TGTGCCAGCAGCCTGACTAGAAATGAGCAGTTCTTC; CDR3: CASSLTRNEQFF
size: -; J: TRBJ2-7; length: 12; D: -; V: TRBV7-9; DNA: TGTGCCAGCAGCTTAGACGGGGACGAGCAGTACTTC; CDR3: CASSLDGDEQYF
size: once; J: TRBJ2-1; length: 13; D: -; V: TRBV7-2; DNA: TGTGCCAGCAGCTCCTCAGGGTTTCAGGGGCAGTTCTTC; CDR3: CASSSSGFQGQFF
size: -; J: TRBJ2-1; length: 16; D: TRBD2; V: TRBV27; DNA: TGTGCCAGCAGTTCCGGAATAGCGGGAGTCTACAATGAGCAGTTCTTC; CDR3: CASSSGIAGVYNEQFF
size: -; J: TRBJ2-5; length: 14; D: TRBD2; V: TRBV7-2; DNA: TGTGCCAGCAGCTTCGGACTAGCCCAAGAGACCCAGTACTTC; CDR3: CASSFGLAQETQYF
size: -; J: TRBJ2-7; length: 20; D: TRBD1; V: TRBV19; DNA: TGTGCCAGTAGTATAGGGGGTCCCCTTTATGACGGGACAGCCCCCTACGAGCAGTACTTC; CDR3: CASSIGGPLYDGTAPYEQYF
size: -; J: TRBJ2-3; length: 13; D: TRBD2; V: TRBV7-3; DNA: TGTGCCAGCAGCCTAGCGGGAGCCGATACGCAGTATTTT; CDR3: CASSLAGADTQYF
size: few; J: TRBJ2-1; length: 13; D: TRBD1; V: TRBV27; DNA: TGTGCCAACGCCCGGGACAGGGGGCATGAGCAGTTCTTC; CDR3: CANARDRGHEQFF
size: -; J: TRBJ2-7; length: 12; D: -; V: TRBV6-5; DNA: TGTGCCAGCAGTGACAGACCCTACGAGCAGTACTTC; CDR3: CASSDRPYEQYF